The 10 T cell receptor beta chains below come from one sample, sequenced in a study of graft-versus-host responses after intestinal transplantation. Sequencing used immunoSEQ multiplex PCR; TCRdb keeps in-frame clones, though not all of them. The repertoire holds 93,000 or so clones, with more than 85% as singletons. What these receptors recognize is not known. The specimen comprised unstimulated CD8+ T cells sorted from spleen or lymph node cells, sampled before intestinal transplant. These receptors were taken from a human donor who received an intestinal transplant.

The chain links TRBV4-1 to TRBJ2-1; TRBD1 is a possible D gene (5 bases). The CDR3 spans 17 residues. The germline V gene has CDR1 MGHRA and CDR2 YSYEKL. V shed 3 bases and J shed 0 bases, with 15 bases lying between them. CDR3 residues: CASSHPHTGSSYNEQFF. CDR3 in DNA: TGCGCCAGCAGCCACCCCCACACAGGAAGCTCCTACAATGAGCAGTTCTTC.

The chain uses TRBV10-1 and TRBJ2-1; 7 nucleotides align to TRBD2. The germline gives CDR1 WNHNN, CDR2 SYGVQD (reference sequence). This CDR3 is 14 amino acids long. Losses at the gene ends were 2 bases for V and 6 bases for J; bases not matched to a gene: 4. CDR3 nucleotides: TGCGCCAGCAGTGAGAGGGCTAGCGGCAATGAGCAGTTCTTC. Residues: CASSERASGNEQFF.

This chain links TRBV11-2 with TRBJ2-7; 11 nucleotides match TRBD2. In germline, CDR1 is SGHAT, CDR2 FQNNGV. The V and J ends lost 1 base and 2 bases, in that order; junction bases with no gene match: 10. The CDR3 is 18 residues long. Written as DNA, the CDR3 is TGTGCCAGCAGCTTAGGGGCTAGCGGGGGGCTCATAACCTACGAGCAGTACTTC. Translation gives CASSLGASGGLITYEQYF.

This chain joins TRBV6-1 and TRBJ2-3, with 7 nucleotides matching TRBD2. J gave up 1 base and V 1 base, and 5 bases lay outside the gene matches. The CDR3 runs 16 residues. Per the germline V gene, CDR1 is MNHNS and CDR2 is SASEGT. In nucleotides, the CDR3 is TGTGCCAGCAGTGAAGTTGGGGGGGACGGCACAGATACGCAGTATTTT. Protein: CASSEVGGDGTDTQYF.

The rearrangement uses TRBV4-1 and TRBJ2-4, with no clear D. The CDR3 runs to 14 residues. Germline V gene data show CDR1 as MGHRA and CDR2 as YSYEKL. V was cut by 9 bases and J by 3 bases, with 15 bases left in between. The DNA for the CDR3 is TGCGCCAGTGGACCGACCTTAGGCAAAAACATTCAGTACTTC. It yields the protein CASGPTLGKNIQYF.

The gene calls are TRBV11-2 and TRBJ1-2; TRBD1 might be the D (5 bases). Germline assignment: CDR1 SGHAT and CDR2 FQNNGV. Trimming removed 1 base at V and 1 base at J, with 16 bases between. This CDR3 contains 17 residues. Written as DNA, the CDR3 is TGTGCCAGCAGCTTAGGTTTTTTGTCAGGGAATAACTATGGCTACACCTTC. It codes for CASSLGFLSGNNYGYTF.

The CDR3 region has the DNA TGTGCCACCAGCAGAGGACTAGCGGGGGCGGAGACCCAGTACTTC. Amino acids: CATSRGLAGAETQYF. The J gene is TRBJ2-5, the V gene TRBV15; TRBD2 matches at 12 bases. CDR1 is LNHNV, CDR2 YYDKDF, per germline (reference sequence). The V segment lost 1 base and the J segment 5 bases; nucleotides outside the gene matches: 2. The CDR3 sequence is 15 residues long.

The genes are TRBV4-1 and TRBJ2-7; 7 bases are a match to TRBD1. V lost 0 bases, J lost 0 bases, and 2 bases stayed unmatched. This CDR3 has 15 amino acids. Germline V lookup: CDR1 MGHRA, CDR2 YSYEKL. The CDR3 DNA follows: TGCGCCAGCAGCCAAGAAGGGGGCCTCTCCTACGAGCAGTACTTC. Amino acid sequence: CASSQEGGLSYEQYF.

The rearrangement uses TRBV7-9 and TRBJ1-5, with TRBD1 matching over 9 bases. CDR3 size: 16 residues. V was pared by 2 bases and J by 4 bases, with 6 bases of the junction left unmatched. In germline, CDR1 is SEHNR, CDR2 FQNEAQ (reference sequence). The CDR3 sequence: CASSLWRDRENQPQHF. Here the CDR3 DNA reads TGTGCCAGCAGCTTATGGCGGGACAGGGAAAATCAGCCCCAGCATTTT.

This chain joins TRBV5-8 and TRBJ2-2; D possibly matches TRBD1 or TRBD2 (6 bases each). Germline V gene sequence: CDR1 SGHTS, CDR2 YDEGEE. V gave up 4 bases and J gave up 4 bases, with 14 bases separating them. The CDR3 covers 15 residues. The CDR3 spells CASSISGEVTGELFF. DNA of the CDR3: TGTGCCAGCAGCATCTCAGGGGAGGTCACCGGGGAGCTGTTTTTT.